This TCR beta chain emerged from a study of shared clonotypes between healthy human individuals (dated by TCRdb to 2018 to 2021). General notes on the study: Three men and two women, aged 18 to 49 years, made up the cohort. For each donor, CD4 naive and CD4 memory were each given three plates, CD8 naive was given two plates, and CD8 memory was given one plate. The study deeply sequenced blood TCR repertoires of five healthy adults to estimate repertoire size and the extent of clonotype sharing between individuals. To increase sequencing depth and limit assay-specific biases, different laboratories used diverse techniques to prepare libraries and sequence TCR repertoires. Per donor, leukapheresis produced somewhere between about 0.8 and 9 billion PBMCs. General study outcomes and caveats: Rarefaction of sorted-subset datasets indicated incomplete sequencing despite the large sequencing depth. Clonotypes shared by all four sorted-subset donors showed higher generation probabilities than non-shared clonotypes. Naive subsets generally had larger estimated clonotype richness than memory subsets. The small number of donors limited the genetic and exposure-history diversity represented. When several donors were compared, the shared fraction of clonotypes was around 5% for naive CD4, over 3% for naive CD8, more than 2% for memory CD4, and around 0.4% for memory CD8. Sampling was restricted to blood, and TCR repertoires in tissues likely differ from the TCR repertoires found in blood. Pairwise subsampling led to the expectation that sequencing depth would affect the degree of clonotype sharing among donors.

Using the deep immunoSEQ assay, TCR CDR3 regions were amplified from genomic DNA by multiplex PCR. Genomic DNA extracted from each cell subset was distributed evenly over all wells of several immunoSEQ 96-well plates, and each plate served as one replicate. For sorted subsets, roughly 200 ng of genomic DNA, equivalent to 25,000 to 35,000 T cell genomes, went into each replicate PCR. The purified libraries were quantified using a Qubit 3.0 fluorometer, sized with a Bioanalyzer 2100, and then quantified again using the KAPA Library Quantification kit. Every immunoSEQ 96-well plate was sequenced on a dedicated single-read 150-cycle Illumina NextSeq 550 flow cell. Concerning the study's data processing: Because only junctional sequences without quality scores were contained in the immunoSEQ output, filtering matching that applied to full-length reads could not be performed. To assign V/J genes and CDR3, sequences were annotated using PyIR, a Python wrapper for IgBLAST v1.9, with IMGT germline references. Reads were filtered out if the reads had weak V/J assignments (E-value above 1e-6), no CDR3, stop codons, out-of-frame junctions, or ambiguous translated residues. V3J clonotypes were defined by identical inferred V gene, J gene, and CDR3 amino acid sequence. The percentage overlap between two repertoires was calculated by dividing the number of shared unique clonotypes by the size of the smaller repertoire. Richness of each repertoire was evaluated using RTK rarefaction, the Chao1 estimator, and Recon v2.1 estimates of unobserved clonotypes. Generation probabilities were computed with OLGA for all TCRbeta clonotypes obtained by the gDNA method from a handful of donors. TCRdb obtained this table from immuneACCESS and retained in-frame rearrangements with V and J assigned. These tables miss some clones; where compared with another copy, unresolved V genes account for less than half of the shortfall, and the remainder is unexplained. V, J and clone size were drawn from that table, and D and trimming were deduced from the DNA. The sample has about 600,000 clones on record, over 95% of them singletons. 0.11% of the sample is held by the ten biggest clonotypes.

CDR1 is given as SEHNR and CDR2 as FQNEAQ, both from the germline V gene (reference sequence). From the cysteine through the phenylalanine, the CDR3 covers 13 amino acids. CDR3 DNA only is kept here, 39 bases in frame from base 1. The V end loses 2 bases and the J end loses 4 bases, and a stretch of 5 bases separates them. Worth noting for this clone: Its target antigen remains unknown. Per-base qualities were not stored, and no clone one base away is much larger.

CD8 naive samples consisted of CD45RO-negative cells that were positively selected for CCR7, yielding a CD45RA+CCR7+ population without TemRA cells. Healthy HIV-negative adults with no recently reported acute infections or vaccinations were included as donors. Every donor was a Caucasian adult residing in Nashville, Tennessee, USA. Blood was collected by leukapheresis, and PBMCs were isolated by Ficoll-Histopaque density gradient centrifugation and then cryopreserved in liquid nitrogen vapor phase. Analytical flow cytometry was used to check the purity and quantity of each magnetically sorted T cell population. Each sorted fraction had its genomic DNA isolated and then quantified by UV absorbance on a Nanodrop 2000c.

The source material was naive CD8+ T cells sorted from blood. Reading the label with the study, this specimen's cell subset or site is: CD45RA+CCR7+. The sequence links TRBV7-9 to TRBJ1-4, with no confidently assigned D gene. The sequence derives from a woman aged 25 to 39 in good health. The CDR3 here reads CASSLSGNEKLFF. The bases read TGTGCCAGCAGCTTATCCGGTAATGAAAAACTGTTTTTT.